The rows below give T cell receptor beta chains drawn from one sample of a study of shared T cell receptors in the human thymus. Produced via immunoSEQ multiplex PCR; TCRdb's table is partial and in-frame only. The table includes approximately 400,000 clones, 95% detected once. The source material was thymocytes. The receptors stem from a human donor. Each CDR3 is given with its conserved first and last residue.

cdr3_aa	j_call	v_call
CASSLLDGKDGEQFF	TRBJ2-1	TRBV11-2
CATRGTRGRESREGTDTQYF	TRBJ2-3	TRBV15
CASSSYPSVVNEQFF	TRBJ2-1	TRBV5-1
CASSFGLAGGPGDTQYF	TRBJ2-3	TRBV11-3
CASSLYQEGRTEAFF	TRBJ1-1	TRBV5-6
CASSEAESSYEQYF	TRBJ2-7	TRBV2
CASSLCRGGENTEAFF	TRBJ1-1	TRBV28
CASTGLANGELFF	TRBJ2-2	TRBV19
CASSQDLGRALNEQFF	TRBJ2-1	TRBV4-1
CASTARGSVSGSPRYNEQFF	TRBJ2-1	TRBV27
CASGLTNNVLMRRNEQFF	TRBJ2-1	TRBV12-5
CASSARQKLNYGYTF	TRBJ1-2	TRBV6-1
CATSPHKTPNTEAFF	TRBJ1-1	TRBV27
CSVSPEGADTQYF	TRBJ2-3	TRBV29-1
CASSSRVWNTEAFF	TRBJ1-1	TRBV19
CASRSENIQYF	TRBJ2-4	TRBV27
CASSFQVAGFNEQFF	TRBJ2-1	TRBV28
CASSEPPRQGRVEKLFF	TRBJ1-4	TRBV10-2
CASSPQGATTGELFF	TRBJ2-2	TRBV7-9
CASSYGTSTKQPQHF	TRBJ1-5	TRBV6-5
CASSEAGGNGRYEQYF	TRBJ2-7	TRBV6-1
CASSSRPISSYNEQFF	TRBJ2-1	TRBV7-2
CASSQDALAGPPSYNEQFF	TRBJ2-1	TRBV4-1
CASSLWGTDSNQPQHF	TRBJ1-5	TRBV28
CASRALGREGNIQYF	TRBJ2-4	TRBV5-1
CASSSTEQETQYF	TRBJ2-5	TRBV5-6
CASSALWFKREGWETQYF	TRBJ2-5	TRBV5-6
CAWSVGSGNIQYF	TRBJ2-4	TRBV30
CASSPTGSHYEQYF	.	TRBV5-8
CASSPPPQAYNEQFF	TRBJ2-1	TRBV18
CASSLWPHRTGAYEQYF	TRBJ2-7	TRBV27
CASSTRTGGMDTEAFF	TRBJ1-1	TRBV7-9
CASRPPGGVHEQYF	TRBJ2-7	TRBV19
CEDSPGGAGSTDTQYF	TRBJ2-3	TRBV5-1
CASSFRDYSNTEAFF	TRBJ1-1	TRBV28
CASSSFGQDYGYTF	TRBJ1-2	TRBV27
CASSFRKGQGGEQYF	TRBJ2-7	TRBV27
CAWRRYSLRGYEQYF	TRBJ2-7	TRBV30
CAWSPQNEKLFF	TRBJ1-4	TRBV30
CASSLPGGNTEAFF	TRBJ1-1	TRBV5-8
CASSPALCLTYSYNEQFF	TRBJ2-1	TRBV18